This TCR beta chain was identified during a study of cytomegalovirus exposure and HLA in healthy donors. Study outcomes and limitations: In an earlier analysis, in some 600 donors, most V segments appeared productive either ~87% or ~30% of the time. Analyzed later, most CMV-associated TCR beta chains appeared HLA-restricted.

The germline CDR1 and CDR2 sequences are SQVTM and ANQGSEA. CDR3 size: 13 residues. Trimming took 5 bases from V and 2 from J, leaving 11 bases between them. It was with 60 Vbeta and 13 Jbeta primers that the PCR ran. TCRdb's table, derived via immunoSEQ multiplex PCR, lists solely in-frame clones and lacks some. The data contain about 110,000 clones, under 80% of them singletons. As concerns this clone: The antigen is not known.

The chain links TRBV29-1 to TRBJ2-3, with a possible D match to TRBD1 (6 bases). Sequencing was performed on PBMCs. The receptor was isolated from a woman in her 50s in good health and CMV-seropositive. This CDR3 reads CSVTDRFTDTQYF. CDR3 bases: TGCAGCGTTACCGACAGGTTCACAGATACGCAGTATTTT.